One and the same sample provided the 17 T cell receptor beta chains below, sequenced in a study of T cells in localized non-small cell lung cancer. Here immunoSEQ multiplex PCR was the method, and the copy in TCRdb shows in-frame clones only, minus some. This repertoire shows about 33,000 clones, roughly 77% found once; its top ten account for about 15%. The specimen comprised peripheral blood, sampled before any cancer treatment. These TCRs come from a male donor at least 60 years old with stage III squamous cell lung carcinoma.

The V and J genes are TRBV10-3 and TRBJ2-1; 9 bases line up with TRBD2. The CDR3 has 15 residues. With V trimmed by 1 base and J by 6 bases, 4 bases remained unmatched. CDR1 ENHRY and CDR2 SYGVKD come from the germline V gene. CDR3 nucleotides: TGTGCCATCAGTGAGTTGGGACTAGCCTCCAATGAGCAGTTCTTC. It encodes CAISELGLASNEQFF.

The J gene is TRBJ2-1, the V gene TRBV10-3, with D possibly matching TRBD1 (5 bases). Deletions cut 4 bases from V and 2 bases from J, with 9 bases between. CDR3 length: 14 amino acids. Germline-derived CDR1 and CDR2 are ENHRY and SYGVKD. This chain's CDR3 is CAISVKDTYNEQFF. CDR3 coding DNA: TGTGCCATCAGTGTAAAGGACACCTACAATGAGCAGTTCTTC.

The chain is built from TRBV6-1 and TRBJ2-1; 8 bases are shared with TRBD1. V lost 6 bases, J lost 6 bases, and 4 bases stayed unmatched. Germline CDR1 and CDR2: MNHNS and SASEGT. The CDR3 spans 13 residues. Written as DNA, the CDR3 is TGTGCCAGCAGGATACAGGGGGTCAATGAGCAGTTCTTC. Encoded protein: CASRIQGVNEQFF.

Here the CDR3 DNA reads TGCGCCAGCAGCTTGGCACCGGTAGCGGGAGTCCAAGAGACCCAGTACTTC. This translates into CASSLAPVAGVQETQYF. The chain has TRBV5-1 and TRBJ2-5; TRBD2 matches 9 bases. The V segment lost 0 bases and the J segment 1 base; nucleotides outside the gene matches: 7. The CDR3 totals 17 residues. Germline assignment: CDR1 SGHRS and CDR2 YFSETQ. Using reference TRBV5-1 and TRBJ2-5 for the parts outside the CDR3, the full variable domain is KAGVTQTPRYLIKTRGQQVTLSCSPISGHRSVSWYQQTPGQGLQFLFEYFSETQRNKGNFPGRFSGRQFSNSRSEMNVSTLELGDSALYLCASSLAPVAGVQETQYFGPGTRLLVL.

This clone was seen a few times. The gene calls are TRBV7-9 and TRBJ1-4; D gene uncertain. There are 18 residues in the CDR3. The germline V gene has CDR1 SEHNR and CDR2 FQNEAQ (reference sequence). Trimming removed 1 base at V and 2 bases at J, with 17 bases between. The CDR3 sequence is CASSLGWTGGTTNEKLFF. The CDR3 DNA reads TGTGCCAGCAGCTTAGGGTGGACCGGCGGAACCACTAATGAAAAACTGTTTTTT.

This chain links TRBV6-6 with TRBJ2-1; 9 bases fit TRBD1. The junction had 9 bases not matched to a gene; V was cut back by 5 bases and J by 4 bases. The CDR3 extends over 16 amino acids. Germline V lookup: CDR1 MNHNY, CDR2 SVGAGI (reference sequence). CDR3 bases: TGTGCCAGCAGTCTGCCGGGACAGGGACTTTACAATGAGCAGTTCTTC. Protein sequence: CASSLPGQGLYNEQFF.

The chain links TRBV5-6 to TRBJ2-3, with 9 nucleotides matching TRBD1. The J segment lost 7 bases and the V segment lost 0 bases, leaving 6 bases of the junction unmatched. This CDR3 has 15 residues. The germline CDR1 and CDR2 sequences are SGHDT and YYEEEE. The CDR3, as DNA: TGTGCCAGCAGCTTGGGGGACAGGGACCAAAATACGCAGTATTTT. Translation: CASSLGDRDQNTQYF.

This clone has a handful of counts. The chain has TRBV6-5 and TRBJ1-2, with D maybe TRBD1 (5 bases). The germline gives CDR1 MNHEY, CDR2 SVGAGI. This CDR3 contains 12 residues. V gave up 10 bases and J gave up 0 bases, with 9 bases separating them. CDR3 DNA: TGTGCCACCAGACAGACTAACTATGGCTACACCTTC. This translates into CATRQTNYGYTF.

The J gene is TRBJ2-7, the V gene TRBV7-2; 10 bases are shared with TRBD1. Germline V gene lookup returns CDR1 SGHTA and CDR2 FQGNSA. The CDR3 sequence is 18 residues long. J gave up 3 bases and V 4 bases, and 15 bases lay outside the gene matches. The CDR3 sequence: CASSSRPSGTGVFYEQYF. CDR3 nucleotides: TGTGCCAGCAGCTCCAGGCCATCCGGGACAGGGGTTTTCTACGAGCAGTACTTC.

This rearrangement joins TRBV5-6 to TRBJ2-1; no reliable D call. Per the germline V gene, CDR1 is SGHDT and CDR2 is YYEEEE. The CDR3 runs 11 residues. Trimming removed 4 bases from V and 8 bases from J, with 7 bases in between. CDR3 in amino acids: CASSLIDEQFF. In nucleotides, the CDR3 is TGTGCCAGCAGCCTGATCGATGAGCAGTTCTTC.

The V gene is TRBV19, the J gene TRBJ2-7, with D perhaps assigned TRBD1 or TRBD2 (5 bases each). Germline CDR1 is LNHDA and CDR2 is SQIVND (reference sequence). Between the trimmed V and J ends, which lost 5 bases and 3 bases, there was a span of 17 bases. There are 15 residues in the CDR3. CDR3 residues: CASSDRGTKSYEQYF. Here the CDR3 DNA reads TGTGCCAGTAGTGACCGTGGGACCAAAAGCTACGAGCAGTACTTC.

The rearrangement joins TRBV11-3 to TRBJ2-1, with 7 positions matching TRBD1. V lost 5 bases to trimming and J lost 4 bases; unmatched junction nucleotides: 8. Germline CDR1 reads SGHNT; CDR2 reads YENEEA. The CDR3 loop spans 15 amino acids. CDR3 DNA: TGTGCCAGCAGCGCAGGGGGTTCACGTTACAATGAGCAGTTCTTC. It specifies CASSAGGSRYNEQFF.

This clone was counted once. V and J are TRBV19 and TRBJ2-1; 8 bases align to TRBD2. Germline CDR1 LNHDA, CDR2 SQIVND (reference sequence). The trim removed 2 bases at V and 5 bases at J, leaving 5 bases unmatched. The CDR3 consists of 15 residues. The CDR3 loop reads CASSIRTSPNNEQFF. The CDR3, as DNA: TGTGCCAGTAGTATAAGGACTAGCCCCAACAATGAGCAGTTCTTC.

This clone was seen only once. This chain connects TRBV28 to TRBJ2-2; no clear D. The CDR3 consists of 15 residues. V lost 1 base and J 0 bases, leaving 6 bases between the germline ends. From germline, CDR1 is MDHEN and CDR2 SYDVKM. The chain's CDR3 is CASSLSVPNTGELFF. CDR3 coding DNA: TGTGCCAGCAGTTTATCTGTCCCGAACACCGGGGAGCTGTTTTTT.

V usage is TRBV19 and J usage is TRBJ1-2, with a weak D call TRBD1 (6 bases). V shed 5 bases and J shed 1 base, with 14 bases lying between them. CDR1 and CDR2 from the germline V gene are LNHDA and SQIVND (reference sequence). There are 15 residues in the CDR3. The CDR3 nucleotides read TGTGCCAGTAGTCCCCGGACAGCGGGTAACTATGGCTACACCTTC. Its protein is CASSPRTAGNYGYTF.

The V and J genes are TRBV18 and TRBJ2-2; D uncertain. The length of the CDR3 is 13 residues. Germline lookup yields CDR1 KGHSH and CDR2 LQKENI. V gave up 3 bases and J gave up 4 bases, with 6 bases separating them. The CDR3 spells CASSPPGTGELFF. As DNA, the CDR3 is TGTGCCAGCTCACCTCCAGGCACCGGGGAGCTGTTTTTT. Full variable domain (remainder filled in from reference TRBV18 and TRBJ2-2): NAGVMQNPRHLVRRRGQEARLRCSPMKGHSHVYWYRQLPEEGLKFMVYLQKENIIDESGMPKERFSAEFPKEGPSILRIQQVVRGDSAAYFCASSPPGTGELFFGEGSRLTVL.

The chain carries TRBV5-5 and TRBJ1-1, with no clear D. This CDR3 has 13 residues. The germline V and J ends were trimmed by 2 bases and 1 base, with 6 bases remaining between them. Looked up from germline, CDR1 is SGHKS and CDR2 is YYEKEE (reference sequence). DNA of the CDR3: TGTGCCAGCAGCTTTGACGGGAACACTGAAGCTTTCTTT. Translated, it gives CASSFDGNTEAFF. Together with reference TRBV5-5 and TRBJ1-1, the CDR3 gives the full variable domain: DAGVTQSPTHLIKTRGQQVTLRCSPISGHKSVSWYQQVLGQGPQFIFQYYEKEERGRGNFPDRFSARQFPNYSSELNVNALLLGDSALYLCASSFDGNTEAFFGQGTRLTVV.